The T cell receptor beta chain under discussion was sequenced for a study of identical twins. Healthy Caucasians provided all donations. There are many counts of this clonotype. Its antigen is still unknown. TCRdb re-called the 5' RACE reads through MiXCR, storing one row per CDR3 protein. The table records about 340,000 distinct CDR3 sequences, roughly 12% of them present only once. Overall study findings and caveats: The models systematically underestimated how much out-of-frame TCR alpha was shared in monozygotic twins.

The CDR3 sequence is 15 residues long. Trimming shortened V by 4 bases and J by 5 bases, and 17 bases separated the two germline ends. Germline V gene sequence: CDR1 LGHNT, CDR2 FRNRAP. This same sample was also taken into another study, of yellow fever vaccine responses in identical twins.

The source is a woman aged 18-29 years in good health. The sample consisted of CD8+ T cells sorted from blood. The chain combines TRBV12-5 with TRBJ2-5; D remains unclear. CDR3 DNA sequence: TGTGCTAGTGGTTCCCTGACCGACACTCGGGAGACCCAGTACTTC. It is translated as CASGSLTDTRETQYF.